These 10 T cell receptor beta chains share one sample of origin, sequenced in a study of cytomegalovirus exposure and HLA in healthy donors. PCR amplification relied on 60 Vbeta primers (plus 13 Jbeta primers). Here immunoSEQ multiplex PCR was the method, and the copy in TCRdb shows in-frame clones only, minus some. This sample has fewer than 180,000 clones, with 55% to 75% found just once. Sequences were obtained from PBMCs. The receptors shown here come from a woman in her sixties or seventies in good health and CMV-seropositive.

This clone turned up a few times. The sample contains more than one DNA sequence encoding this CDR3. V and J are TRBV7-2 and TRBJ2-1; D unresolved. The CDR3 is 14 amino acids. Trimming left V 2 bases short and J 0 bases short, with 5 bases between. Germline-derived CDR1 and CDR2 are SGHTA and FQGNSA. Written as DNA, the CDR3 is TGTGCCAGCAGCTTAAGGAGCTCCTACAATGAGCAGTTCTTC. Its protein is CASSLRSSYNEQFF.

The rearrangement joins TRBV7-2 to TRBJ1-2; 9 positions agree with TRBD1. Germline-derived CDR1 and CDR2 are SGHTA and FQGNSA. Germline trimming cut 5 bases from V and 2 bases from J; bases unmatched to any gene: 12. The CDR3 sequence is 17 residues long. CDR3 bases: TGTGCCAGCAGCGCTAGTGGGACCGGACAGGGGAACTATGGCTACACCTTC. Translating gives CASSASGTGQGNYGYTF.

This clone was seen a few times. This chain uses TRBV9 with TRBJ2-1; D may be TRBD1 (6 bases). The CDR3 has 14 residues. Germline V gene sequence: CDR1 SGDLS, CDR2 YYNGEE. V lost 0 bases to trimming and J lost 9 bases, with 13 bases between them. The CDR3 spells CASSVGRGSVEQFF. Written as DNA, the CDR3 is TGTGCCAGCAGCGTAGGCAGGGGCAGCGTTGAGCAGTTCTTC.

The chain recombines TRBV19 with TRBJ1-5; TRBD1 might be the D (5 bases). Trimming cost V 5 bases and J 1 base, with 12 bases left between them. The CDR3 runs 15 residues. Germline lookup yields CDR1 LNHDA and CDR2 SQIVND (reference sequence). CDR3 region: CASSPDSGSNQPQHF. The CDR3 DNA is TGTGCCAGTAGTCCAGACAGTGGGAGCAATCAGCCCCAGCATTTT.

The J gene is TRBJ2-3, the V gene TRBV6-6; 8 bases map to TRBD2. Germline V gives CDR1 MNHNY, CDR2 SVGAGI (reference sequence). V dropped 11 bases and J dropped 6; count of bases not matched to a gene: 10. CDR3 length: 13 amino acids. CDR3 sequence reads: CAVSGGVRDTQYF. The CDR3, as DNA: TGTGCCGTCTCGGGGGGGGTCAGGGATACGCAGTATTTT.

The chain uses TRBV28 and TRBJ2-5, with TRBD1 as a possible D gene (6 bases). The V and J ends lost 2 bases and 5 bases respectively, with 12 bases between them. The CDR3 spans 14 residues. Germline V gives CDR1 MDHEN, CDR2 SYDVKM. Here the CDR3 reads CASSLGGSRETQYF. CDR3 DNA sequence: TGTGCCAGCAGTTTAGGGGGCTCTCGGGAGACCCAGTACTTC.

This chain connects TRBV7-7 to TRBJ2-7; TRBD2 might be the D (5 bases). Trimming pared 5 bases from V and 6 bases from J, leaving 17 bases between. Germline CDR1 reads SSHAT; CDR2 reads FNYEAQ (reference sequence). The CDR3 has 14 residues. CDR3 region: CASSPTPGTGEQYF. Written as DNA, the CDR3 is TGTGCCAGCAGCCCCACACCGGGAACCGGCGAGCAGTACTTC.

This chain joins TRBV27 and TRBJ2-3, with 12 bases lining up with TRBD1. The CDR3 totals 19 residues. Per the germline V gene, CDR1 is MNHEY and CDR2 is SMNVEV (reference sequence). Losses at the gene ends were 3 bases for V and 2 bases for J; bases not matched to a gene: 12. The CDR3 sequence: CASSFLRPGQGASTDTQYF. In DNA form, the CDR3 reads TGTGCCAGCAGTTTTCTCCGACCGGGACAGGGGGCGTCCACAGATACGCAGTATTTT.

Only a few counts were recorded for this clone. The V and J genes are TRBV7-3 and TRBJ2-2; 8 bases agree with TRBD1. V was pared by 5 bases and J by 1 base, with 6 bases of the junction left unmatched. The CDR3 contains 16 residues. Germline CDR1 is SGHTA and CDR2 is FQGTGA. The CDR3, as DNA: TGTGCCAGCAGCCAGGACAGGGCGCTGAACACCGGGGAGCTGTTTTTT. Its protein product is CASSQDRALNTGELFF.

The chain combines TRBV29-1 with TRBJ1-2; 9 bases fit TRBD1. V shed 7 bases, J shed 8 bases, and the junction held 11 bases outside the gene matches. CDR1 is SQVTM and CDR2 is ANQGSEA in the germline V gene. CDR3 length equals 13 residues. CDR3 in DNA: TGCAGCGATCGGACAGGGGTTCGGAGCGGCTACACCTTC. Amino acids: CSDRTGVRSGYTF.